These T cell receptor beta chains were read from a single sample in a study of T-cell memory formation after mild COVID-19. MiXCR was run by TCRdb on the 5' RACE reads, yielding one entry per CDR3 protein. The repertoire holds approximately 340,000 distinct CDR3 sequences, 15% to 20% seen once, with 20% to 25% in the top ten. Sequenced sample: PBMCs or a T cell subset sorted from them (not recorded which). The origin of the receptors is a man aged 18 to 35 who had mild COVID-19 (a few samples of this study predate the infection). Cell type and time point are not known. The CDR3 runs from the conserved cysteine through the conserved F or W. Fields, in order: V gene, clone size, D gene, J gene, CDR3 DNA, CDR3 protein. A D gene is named only where the DNA matches it firmly. A row's size may be missing; if present it is once, few, many or a size class.

v_call: TRBV20-1
clone_size: NA
d_call: TRBD1
j_call: TRBJ1-4
cdr3_nt: TGCAGTGCTAGAGGGCCGGGACAGAAGTTTTTT
cdr3_aa: CSARGPGQKFF

v_call: TRBV13
clone_size: few
d_call: TRBD2
j_call: TRBJ2-1
cdr3_nt: TGTGCCAGCAGCTTGGGACTAGCGGGGGGGTCGTCCTACAATGAGCAGTTCTTC
cdr3_aa: CASSLGLAGGSSYNEQFF

v_call: TRBV5-1
clone_size: few
d_call: TRBD1
j_call: TRBJ2-3
cdr3_nt: TGCGCCAGCAGCCCCGGGACAGGGGCCGGCACAGATACGCAGTATTTT
cdr3_aa: CASSPGTGAGTDTQYF

v_call: TRBV28
clone_size: NA
d_call: NA
j_call: TRBJ2-1
cdr3_nt: TGTGCCAGCGTCACGCAAGCTCCCTACAATGAGCAGTTCTTC
cdr3_aa: CASVTQAPYNEQFF

v_call: TRBV4-2
clone_size: few
d_call: TRBD1
j_call: TRBJ2-2
cdr3_nt: TGTGCCAGCACCAACTCCGGGACAGGTACCGGGGAGCTGTTTTTT
cdr3_aa: CASTNSGTGTGELFF

v_call: TRBV12-3/TRBV12-4
clone_size: many
d_call: NA
j_call: TRBJ2-5
cdr3_nt: TGTGCCAGCAGCCCGGTCGGGGTGGGGGAGACCCAGTACTTC
cdr3_aa: CASSPVGVGETQYF

v_call: TRBV10-2
clone_size: NA
d_call: NA
j_call: TRBJ2-5
cdr3_nt: TGCGCCAGCAGCGCCGGCCCCGAGCCGTACTTC
cdr3_aa: CASSAGPEPYF

v_call: TRBV7-6
clone_size: NA
d_call: NA
j_call: TRBJ1-1
cdr3_nt: TGTGCCAGCAGCCCAGGAGGGCGGGCTTTCTTT
cdr3_aa: CASSPGGRAFF

v_call: TRBV7-9
clone_size: few
d_call: NA
j_call: TRBJ2-3
cdr3_nt: TGTGCCAGCAGCTCCACGCGGACAGTACGCAAATCCACAGATACGCAGTATTTT
cdr3_aa: CASSSTRTVRKSTDTQYF

v_call: TRBV6-6
clone_size: NA
d_call: NA
j_call: TRBJ2-7
cdr3_nt: TGTGCCAGCAGCCCAGTGGTAATAGTTTACGAGCAGTACTTC
cdr3_aa: CASSPVVIVYEQYF

v_call: TRBV2
clone_size: few
d_call: NA
j_call: TRBJ2-5
cdr3_nt: TGTGCCAGCAGTTCACAGGGACCCCAAGAGACCCAGTACTTC
cdr3_aa: CASSSQGPQETQYF

v_call: TRBV20-1
clone_size: NA
d_call: TRBD2
j_call: TRBJ2-1
cdr3_nt: TGCAGTGCCCCTGAGAACGAGCGGGGTTTTGAGCAGTTCTTC
cdr3_aa: CSAPENERGFEQFF

v_call: TRBV23-1
clone_size: NA
d_call: TRBD1
j_call: TRBJ1-5
cdr3_nt: TGCGCCAGCAGCCTCGGACAGGGGGTACGGAATAGCAATCAGCCCCAGCATTTT
cdr3_aa: CASSLGQGVRNSNQPQHF

v_call: TRBV27
clone_size: NA
d_call: TRBD1
j_call: TRBJ2-5
cdr3_nt: TGTGCCAGCAGTTGGGACAGTAAAGAGACCCAGTACTTC
cdr3_aa: CASSWDSKETQYF

v_call: TRBV7-2
clone_size: NA
d_call: NA
j_call: TRBJ1-3
cdr3_nt: TGTGCCAGCAGCTTAGTAGGGTCTTCTGGAAACACCATATATTTT
cdr3_aa: CASSLVGSSGNTIYF

v_call: TRBV7-8
clone_size: many
d_call: TRBD2
j_call: TRBJ2-1
cdr3_nt: TGTGCCAGCAGCTTAGCGTTCGGGGGGTCCACTGAGCAGTTCTTC
cdr3_aa: CASSLAFGGSTEQFF

v_call: TRBV7-9
clone_size: many
d_call: TRBD2
j_call: TRBJ2-1
cdr3_nt: TGTGCCAGCAGCTCAAGAGGACTAGCGGCAACTAATGAGCAGTTCTTC
cdr3_aa: CASSSRGLAATNEQFF

v_call: TRBV12-3/TRBV12-4
clone_size: few
d_call: TRBD1
j_call: TRBJ1-2
cdr3_nt: TGTGCCAGCAGGGGGACAGGCGAGGGCTATGGCTACACCTTC
cdr3_aa: CASRGTGEGYGYTF

v_call: TRBV5-1
clone_size: few
d_call: NA
j_call: TRBJ2-5
cdr3_nt: TGCGCCAGCAGCTTTCTGTCGGCAGAGACCCAGTACTTC
cdr3_aa: CASSFLSAETQYF

v_call: TRBV4-1
clone_size: many
d_call: NA
j_call: TRBJ2-7
cdr3_nt: TGCGCCAGCAGCCAAGATCCGATCTACGAGCAGTACTTC
cdr3_aa: CASSQDPIYEQYF

v_call: TRBV11-2
clone_size: few
d_call: NA
j_call: TRBJ2-1
cdr3_nt: TGTGCCAGCAGCGCGGGTTTGTACAATGAGCAGTTCTTC
cdr3_aa: CASSAGLYNEQFF

v_call: TRBV20-1
clone_size: NA
d_call: NA
j_call: TRBJ1-1
cdr3_nt: TGCAGTGCCCTCGGGAGGAACACTGAAGCTTTCTTT
cdr3_aa: CSALGRNTEAFF

v_call: TRBV27
clone_size: NA
d_call: NA
j_call: TRBJ2-7
cdr3_nt: TGTGCCAGCAGTTCCAGGATTCCCTACGAGCAGTACTTC
cdr3_aa: CASSSRIPYEQYF

v_call: TRBV21-1
clone_size: NA
d_call: NA
j_call: TRBJ2-6
cdr3_nt: TGTGCCAGCAGCAAACGGACACAGCTCTCTGGGGCCAACGTCCTGACTTTC
cdr3_aa: CASSKRTQLSGANVLTF

v_call: TRBV6-6
clone_size: few
d_call: TRBD1
j_call: TRBJ2-1
cdr3_nt: TGTGCCAGCAAAGAAACAGGGGACCACAATGAGCAGTTCTTC
cdr3_aa: CASKETGDHNEQFF

v_call: TRBV7-2
clone_size: few
d_call: TRBD2
j_call: TRBJ2-1
cdr3_nt: TGTGCCAGCAGCTTAATGGGTTTAGCGGGGGGGCTAGGTGAGCAGTTCTTC
cdr3_aa: CASSLMGLAGGLGEQFF

v_call: TRBV7-9
clone_size: few
d_call: TRBD1
j_call: TRBJ1-1
cdr3_nt: TGTGCCAGCAGCTCCGGGACAGCTTACACTGAAGCTTTCTTT
cdr3_aa: CASSSGTAYTEAFF

v_call: TRBV19
clone_size: many
d_call: TRBD1
j_call: TRBJ2-6
cdr3_nt: TGTGCCAGTAGTCGACAGGGGGCGATTGGGGCCAACGTCCTGACTTTC
cdr3_aa: CASSRQGAIGANVLTF

v_call: TRBV12-3/TRBV12-4
clone_size: many
d_call: NA
j_call: TRBJ2-5
cdr3_nt: TGTGCCAGCAGTTTATCAGGGACAGAGACCCAGTACTTC
cdr3_aa: CASSLSGTETQYF

v_call: TRBV5-4
clone_size: few
d_call: TRBD1
j_call: TRBJ1-1
cdr3_nt: TGTGCCAGCAGTCAGGGGGCTGAAGCTTTCTTT
cdr3_aa: CASSQGAEAFF

v_call: TRBV12-5
clone_size: NA
d_call: TRBD1
j_call: TRBJ2-1
cdr3_nt: TGTGCTAGTGGTCCATGGGACAGGGGTATTCTGGATGAGCAGTTCTTC
cdr3_aa: CASGPWDRGILDEQFF

v_call: TRBV4-3
clone_size: few
d_call: NA
j_call: TRBJ1-5
cdr3_nt: TGCGCCAGCAGCCAAGAGATCCGTCAGCCCCAGCATTTT
cdr3_aa: CASSQEIRQPQHF

v_call: TRBV6-2/TRBV6-3
clone_size: NA
d_call: NA
j_call: TRBJ2-4
cdr3_nt: TGTGCCAGCAGTTACTCCATCAAGGGGGACAAAAACATTCAGTACTTC
cdr3_aa: CASSYSIKGDKNIQYF

v_call: TRBV5-1
clone_size: NA
d_call: NA
j_call: TRBJ2-3
cdr3_nt: TGCGCCAGCAGGTCGAGGGGCACAGATACGCAGTATTTT
cdr3_aa: CASRSRGTDTQYF

v_call: TRBV5-1
clone_size: few
d_call: TRBD1
j_call: TRBJ2-1
cdr3_nt: TGCGCCAGCAGCGCGCCCGGGACAGGGAAAGATGAGCAGTTCTTC
cdr3_aa: CASSAPGTGKDEQFF

v_call: TRBV4-2
clone_size: NA
d_call: NA
j_call: TRBJ1-4
cdr3_nt: TGTGCCAGCAGCCAAGGTCGAGATGAAAAACTGTTTTTT
cdr3_aa: CASSQGRDEKLFF

v_call: TRBV9
clone_size: few
d_call: TRBD1
j_call: TRBJ1-1
cdr3_nt: TGTGCCAGCAGCCCCAGACAGGGACTGGACACTGAAGCTTTCTTT
cdr3_aa: CASSPRQGLDTEAFF

v_call: TRBV7-9
clone_size: many
d_call: TRBD1
j_call: TRBJ2-3
cdr3_nt: TGTGCCAGCAGCTTTTCTGGACAGGCCACAGATACGCAGTATTTT
cdr3_aa: CASSFSGQATDTQYF

v_call: TRBV5-1
clone_size: few
d_call: NA
j_call: TRBJ1-1
cdr3_nt: TGCGCCAGCAGCTCGGAGGGGCTGAACACTGAAGCTTTCTTT
cdr3_aa: CASSSEGLNTEAFF